This T cell receptor beta chain was documented in a study of blood T cells in healthy people across ages. Then a second PCR, running roughly 7 to 11 cycles, was carried out with a sample-barcoded 5' primer and a J-beta primer mix. TCRdb fed the 5' RACE reads into MiXCR, producing one record per CDR3 protein. The sample consists of some 550,000 distinct CDR3 sequences, under 55% of them appearing once. Each sample gave at least 6.5 million isolated PBMCs. Each sample yielded at least 5 micrograms of PBMC total RNA. V was shortened by 5 bases and J by 9 bases, with 17 bases between the two germline ends. CDR1 is SGHTA, CDR2 FQGNSA, per germline. The CDR3 runs 14 residues.

The genes are TRBV7-2 and TRBJ2-4; TRBD1 or TRBD2 may be the D gene (6 bases each). This receptor was taken from a man older than 75 in good health. The source material was blood. The CDR3 is CASSRDNAGSIQYF. Written as DNA, the CDR3 is TGTGCCAGCAGCCGGGACAATGCGGGAAGCATTCAGTACTTC.